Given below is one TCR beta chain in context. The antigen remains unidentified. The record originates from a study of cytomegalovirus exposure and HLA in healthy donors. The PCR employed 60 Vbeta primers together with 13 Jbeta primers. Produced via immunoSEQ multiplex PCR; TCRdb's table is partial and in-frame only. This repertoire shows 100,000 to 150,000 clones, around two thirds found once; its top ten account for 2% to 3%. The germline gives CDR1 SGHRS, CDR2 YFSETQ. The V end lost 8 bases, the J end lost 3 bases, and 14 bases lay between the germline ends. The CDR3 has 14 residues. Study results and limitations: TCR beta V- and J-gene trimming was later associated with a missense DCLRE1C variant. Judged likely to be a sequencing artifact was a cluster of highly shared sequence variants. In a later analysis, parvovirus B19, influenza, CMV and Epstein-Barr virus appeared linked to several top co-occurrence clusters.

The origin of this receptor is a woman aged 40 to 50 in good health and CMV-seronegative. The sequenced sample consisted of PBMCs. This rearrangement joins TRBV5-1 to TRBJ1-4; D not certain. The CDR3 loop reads CASRVTAANEKLFF. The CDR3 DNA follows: TGCGCCAGTCGAGTCACGGCGGCTAATGAAAAACTGTTTTTT.